This T cell receptor beta chain was captured by sequencing in a study of post-analysis software for immune sequencing data. As for the study in general: Recorded disease courses covered relapsing-remitting, secondary progressive and progressive-relapsing multiple sclerosis. Some patients had no subtype annotation.

The CDR3 consists of 15 residues. V was cut by 5 bases and J by 2 bases, with 13 bases left in between. CDR1 and CDR2 from the germline V gene are SGHTA and FQGNSA. Included in the TCR beta cDNA libraries were unique molecular identifiers. cDNA molecules numbering around 450,000 came from approximately 0.91 to 9.4 million T cells. TCRdb analysed the PCR reads with MiXCR anew, one entry per CDR3 protein. The sample lists over 700,000 distinct CDR3 sequences; approximately 30% were seen once. Study observations and caveats: Strong same-batch co-clustering of samples appeared with F measure clustering. Controls had lower frequencies than patients of four or five TRBV segments, which included TRBV5-6, TRBV5-1 and TRBV20-1. Diversity measured as normalized Chao1 was significantly lower in multiple sclerosis patients than in controls.

At least ten counts were recorded for this clonotype. As yet, its antigen is unknown. Material: blood. The sequence was collected from a girl between 10 and 17 years old with multiple sclerosis. V and J are TRBV7-2 and TRBJ2-1; tentatively, D is TRBD1 or TRBD2 (5 bases each). In DNA form, the CDR3 reads TGTGCCAGCAGCCCCCCCGGGGCTCCCTACAATGAGCAGTTCTTC. Translated: CASSPPGAPYNEQFF.